Listed below are T cell receptor beta chains from one sample, sequenced in a study of Graves' ophthalmopathy and Graves' hyperthyroidism. TCRdb re-analysed the multiplex PCR reads in MiXCR, keeping a single row per CDR3 protein. The sample consists of roughly 400,000 distinct CDR3 sequences, about 18% of them appearing once. Sequenced input: peripheral blood. These receptor sequences come from an adult woman with stable Graves' hyperthyroidism. Both conserved end residues are part of each CDR3. The D gene is left open where the match is weak. Expanded clones get a size class; other rows say once, few or many, or leave the size out.

D gene,J gene,V gene,clone size,CDR3 protein,CDR3 DNA
TRBD1,TRBJ1-2,TRBV12-3/TRBV12-4,many,CASSLEGAYGYTF,TGTGCCAGCAGTTTGGAGGGGGCCTATGGCTACACCTTC
-,TRBJ1-3,TRBV15,many,CATSNIENTIYF,TGTGCCACCTCTAATATTGAGAACACCATATATTTT
-,TRBJ2-5,TRBV20-1,few,CSARPQGGFQETQYF,TGCAGTGCTAGACCGCAAGGGGGATTCCAAGAGACCCAGTACTTC
TRBD2,TRBJ2-5,TRBV4-1,many,CASSQDLLGTSGWDF,TGCGCCAGCAGCCAGGACCTCCTTGGGACTAGCGGCTGGGACTTC
-,TRBJ2-7,TRBV6-2/TRBV6-3,many,CASSGSEQYF,TGTGCCAGCAGTGGGTCCGAGCAGTACTTC
-,TRBJ2-7,TRBV11-2,-,CASSFDYVQYF,TGTGCCAGCAGCTTTGACTACGTGCAGTACTTC
TRBD2,TRBJ2-7,TRBV5-1,-,CASSPSGGNYEQYF,TGCGCCAGCAGCCCAAGCGGGGGAAACTACGAGCAGTACTTC
-,TRBJ1-1,TRBV19,many,CASSIGAGGTEAFF,TGTGCCAGTAGTATAGGGGCCGGGGGCACTGAAGCTTTCTTT
-,TRBJ2-7,TRBV2,many,CASRGHGKSYEQYF,TGTGCCAGCAGAGGGCACGGCAAATCCTACGAGCAGTACTTC
TRBD1,TRBJ1-2,TRBV7-2,many,CASSWGQTYGYTF,TGTGCCAGCAGCTGGGGACAGACCTATGGCTACACCTTC
-,TRBJ2-4,TRBV6-4,many,CASSHTPGHFIGVEEGIQYF,TGTGCCAGCAGCCACACCCCCGGACATTTTATTGGGGTGGAAGAGGGCATTCAGTACTTC
TRBD2,TRBJ2-5,TRBV6-5,many,CASSYSGTSGRETQYF,TGTGCCAGCAGTTACTCCGGGACTAGCGGGAGAGAGACCCAGTACTTC
-,TRBJ2-7,TRBV12-3/TRBV12-4,many,CASSRTRSAQYF,TGTGCCAGCAGCCGTACTAGGAGCGCGCAGTACTTC
TRBD2,TRBJ2-5,TRBV11-2,many,CASSLGGLAGLETQYF,TGTGCCAGCAGCTTAGGTGGCCTAGCGGGACTCGAGACCCAGTACTTC
-,TRBJ1-5,TRBV12-3/TRBV12-4,many,CASSTKVGGNQPQHF,TGTGCCAGCAGTACCAAAGTAGGGGGCAATCAGCCCCAGCATTTT
TRBD1,TRBJ2-5,TRBV11-1,few,CASSLRGSGQGHGETQYF,TGTGCCAGCAGCTTACGGGGGTCGGGACAGGGACATGGAGAGACCCAGTACTTC
-,TRBJ1-2,TRBV29-1,many,CSDHARGGSYGYTF,TGCAGCGACCATGCCCGGGGAGGTAGCTATGGCTACACCTTC
TRBD2,TRBJ2-7,TRBV4-2,-,CASSQYPSGALGEQYF,TGTGCCAGCAGCCAATACCCCAGCGGGGCTTTGGGAGAGCAGTACTTC
-,TRBJ2-5,TRBV20-1,few,CSALYQETQYF,TGCAGTGCCCTATACCAAGAGACCCAGTACTTC
-,TRBJ1-3,TRBV12-3/TRBV12-4,many,CASSNQQIRINTIHF,TGTGCCAGCAGCAACCAACAAATACGGATCAACACCATACATTTT
TRBD1,TRBJ1-2,TRBV19,once,CASSHSSGGQGNYGYTF,TGTGCCAGTAGCCATTCATCTGGGGGACAGGGGAACTATGGCTACACCTTC
-,TRBJ1-1,TRBV29-1,many,CSGTGNTEAFF,TGCAGCGGGACGGGGAACACTGAAGCTTTCTTT
-,TRBJ2-7,TRBV7-2,many,CASSPAELTYEQYF,TGTGCCAGCAGCCCGGCGGAACTTACCTACGAGCAGTACTTC
TRBD2,TRBJ2-1,TRBV12-3/TRBV12-4,few,CASSWTRDNEQFF,TGTGCCAGCAGTTGGACTAGGGACAATGAGCAGTTCTTC
-,TRBJ1-1,TRBV14,many,CASSQVGLRTEAFF,TGTGCCAGCAGCCAAGTAGGGTTAAGGACTGAAGCTTTCTTT
TRBD2,TRBJ2-7,TRBV28,-,CASSSRGLAGDYEQYF,TGTGCCAGCAGTTCCCGGGGACTAGCGGGAGACTACGAGCAGTACTTC
-,TRBJ2-7,TRBV5-1,many,CASSPERMGSWYEQYF,TGCGCCAGCAGCCCCGAACGGATGGGTTCGTGGTACGAGCAGTACTTC
TRBD2,TRBJ2-4,TRBV6-2/TRBV6-3,few,CASSYLGTILAKNIKYF,TGTGCCAGCAGTTACTTGGGGACTATACTAGCCAAAAACATTAAGTACTTC
TRBD1,TRBJ1-2,TRBV12-3/TRBV12-4,-,CASNDRQGLNYGYTF,TGTGCCAGCAACGATCGACAGGGATTGAACTATGGCTACACCTTC
-,TRBJ1-5,TRBV12-3/TRBV12-4,many,CASSSFRGRQPQHF,TGTGCCAGCAGTTCTTTCAGGGGAAGGCAGCCCCAGCATTTT
-,TRBJ2-5,TRBV20-1,many,CSARTGQGGQTQYF,TGCAGTGCTAGAACGGGTCAGGGGGGTCAGACCCAGTACTTC
TRBD1,TRBJ1-5,TRBV20-1,-,CSASDRVNQPQHF,TGCAGTGCTAGCGACAGGGTAAATCAGCCCCAGCATTTT
-,TRBJ2-5,TRBV5-1,many,CASSLAEGREETQYF,TGCGCCAGCAGCTTGGCGGAGGGCCGGGAAGAGACCCAGTACTTC
-,TRBJ2-2,TRBV28,many,CASSLLLETTGELFF,TGTGCCAGCAGTTTATTACTAGAGACCACCGGGGAGCTGTTTTTT
-,TRBJ2-5,TRBV11-2,-,CASSEQAAYSQETQYF,TGTGCCAGCAGTGAACAGGCCGCTTACAGCCAAGAGACCCAGTACTTC
-,TRBJ2-7,TRBV6-1,many,CASSVQGTYYEQYF,TGTGCCAGCAGTGTTCAGGGGACGTACTACGAGCAGTACTTC
-,TRBJ1-1,TRBV18,many,CASSPLPGEAFF,TGTGCCAGCTCACCATTGCCAGGAGAAGCTTTCTTT
-,TRBJ1-5,TRBV18,few,CASSSQRGNQPQHF,TGTGCCAGCTCAAGTCAGAGGGGAAATCAGCCCCAGCATTTT
-,TRBJ2-4,TRBV9,-,CASSVGSKNIQYF,TGTGCCAGCAGCGTAGGATCCAAAAACATTCAGTACTTC
-,TRBJ1-1,TRBV19,many,CASSWVEGMGTEAFF,TGTGCCAGTAGTTGGGTTGAAGGGATGGGGACTGAAGCTTTCTTT
-,TRBJ2-5,TRBV20-1,many,CSGVRQETQYF,TGCAGTGGGGTCAGGCAAGAGACCCAGTACTTC
-,TRBJ2-5,TRBV11-2,many,CASSPGQGAQETQYF,TGTGCCAGCAGCCCCGGACAAGGGGCCCAAGAGACCCAGTACTTC
TRBD2,TRBJ2-5,TRBV12-3/TRBV12-4,many,CASSPTSEGTTQYF,TGTGCCAGCAGCCCTACTAGCGAGGGAACGACCCAGTACTTC
-,TRBJ1-3,TRBV7-8,many,CASSLGRLGFSGNTIYF,TGTGCCAGCAGCTTAGGACGCCTAGGGTTCTCTGGAAACACCATATATTTT
TRBD1,TRBJ1-1,TRBV6-5,many,CASSYDTGATEAFF,TGTGCCAGCAGTTACGACACAGGGGCCACTGAAGCTTTCTTT
-,TRBJ2-7,TRBV6-5,many,CASSLVGLYEQYF,TGTGCCAGCAGTTTGGTGGGTCTCTACGAGCAGTACTTC
TRBD1,TRBJ1-1,TRBV20-1,-,CSAQDRGENTEAFF,TGCAGTGCCCAGGACAGGGGGGAGAACACTGAAGCTTTCTTT
-,TRBJ2-7,TRBV12-3/TRBV12-4,many,CASSLSGSPTYEQYF,TGTGCCAGCAGTTTATCGGGGTCCCCCACCTACGAGCAGTACTTC